This TCR beta chain was recovered during a study of patients and donors after allogeneic stem cell transplantation. TCRdb reprocessed the RT-PCR reads with MiXCR, giving one entry per CDR3 protein. The data show about 72,000 distinct CDR3 sequences, with approximately 26% seen just once and around 27% held by the top ten. The CDR3 sequence is 12 residues long. The ends were cut back, 7 bases at V and 2 bases at J, with 8 bases in the middle. Only a few counts were recorded for this clonotype. The origin of this receptor is a human donor who was either an allogeneic HSCT recipient or a stem cell or donor lymphocyte infusion donor (not recorded which). It is not recorded whose cells these are; they may come from a transplant donor. The rearrangement uses TRBV12-3 or TRBV12-4 and TRBJ1-2; D not certain. The sample taken for sequencing was blood, either unsorted or a sorted T cell fraction (not recorded which). The CDR3 is CASTTTNYGYTF. The CDR3 DNA is TGTGCCAGCACGACTACGAACTATGGCTACACCTTC.